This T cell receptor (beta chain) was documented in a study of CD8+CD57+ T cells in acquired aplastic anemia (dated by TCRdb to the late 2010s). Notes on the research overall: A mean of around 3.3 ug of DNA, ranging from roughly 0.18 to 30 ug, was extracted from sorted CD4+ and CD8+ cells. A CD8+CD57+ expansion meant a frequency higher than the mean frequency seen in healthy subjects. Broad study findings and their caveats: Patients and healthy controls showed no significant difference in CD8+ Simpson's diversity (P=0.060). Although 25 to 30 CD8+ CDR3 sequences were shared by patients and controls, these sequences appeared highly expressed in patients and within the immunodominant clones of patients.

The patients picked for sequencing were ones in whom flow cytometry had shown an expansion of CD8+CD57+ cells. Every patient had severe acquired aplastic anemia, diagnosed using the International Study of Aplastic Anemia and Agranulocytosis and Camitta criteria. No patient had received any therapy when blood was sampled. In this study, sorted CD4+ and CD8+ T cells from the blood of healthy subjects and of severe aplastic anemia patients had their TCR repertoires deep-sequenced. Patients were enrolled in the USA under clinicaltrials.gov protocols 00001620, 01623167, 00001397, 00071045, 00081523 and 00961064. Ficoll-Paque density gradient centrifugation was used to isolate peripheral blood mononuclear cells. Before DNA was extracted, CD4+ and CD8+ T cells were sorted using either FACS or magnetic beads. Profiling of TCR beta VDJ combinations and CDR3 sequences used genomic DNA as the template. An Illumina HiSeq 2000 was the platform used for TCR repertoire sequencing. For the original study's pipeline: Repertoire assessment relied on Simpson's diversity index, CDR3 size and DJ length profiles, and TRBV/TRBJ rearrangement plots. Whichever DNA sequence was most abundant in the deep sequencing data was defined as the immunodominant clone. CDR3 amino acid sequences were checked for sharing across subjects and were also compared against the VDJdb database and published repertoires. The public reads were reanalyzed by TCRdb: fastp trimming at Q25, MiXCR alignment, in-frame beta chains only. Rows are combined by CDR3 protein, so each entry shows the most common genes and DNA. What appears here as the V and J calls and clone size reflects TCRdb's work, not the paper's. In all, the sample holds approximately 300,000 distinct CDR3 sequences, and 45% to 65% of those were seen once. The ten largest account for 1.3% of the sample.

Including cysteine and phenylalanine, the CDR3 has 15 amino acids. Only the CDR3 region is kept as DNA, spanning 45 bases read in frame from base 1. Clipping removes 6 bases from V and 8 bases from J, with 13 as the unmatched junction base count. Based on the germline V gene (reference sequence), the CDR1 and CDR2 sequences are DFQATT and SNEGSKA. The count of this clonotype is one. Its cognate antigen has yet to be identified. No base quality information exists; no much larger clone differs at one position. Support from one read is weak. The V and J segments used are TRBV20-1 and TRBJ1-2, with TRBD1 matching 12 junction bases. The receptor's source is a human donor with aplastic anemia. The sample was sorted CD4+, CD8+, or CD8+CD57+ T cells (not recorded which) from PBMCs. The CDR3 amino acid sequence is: CSANPGTGGSLGYTF. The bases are TGCAGTGCCAATCCCGGGACAGGGGGCAGTTTGGGCTACACCTTC.